What follows are 14 T cell receptor beta chains derived from one specimen sequenced in a study of OX40 agonist ivuxolimab in advanced cancers. Library preparation employed the immunoSEQ multiplex PCR assay. TCRdb re-hosts the immuneACCESS table, in-frame sequences only. Its copies lack some clones; in the studies checked, an unresolved V gene accounts for under half of them, and the cause for the rest is not known. The sample table holds roughly 76,000 clones, of which over 75% were seen once. The ten biggest clones cover 2.3% of the sample. Sequencing was performed on CD4+ or CD8+ T cells sorted from blood, taken in a trial of the OX40 agonist ivuxolimab. Receptor source: an adult with an advanced solid tumor such as melanoma, head and neck, liver or kidney cancer.

V is TRBV30 and J is TRBJ2-1; TRBD2 agrees at 12 bases. The CDR3 consists of 18 residues. With 5 bases clipped from V and 4 bases from J, the junction kept 15 bases outside the gene matches. Germline CDR1 GTSNPN, CDR2 SVGIG (reference sequence). The CDR3 nucleotides are TGTGCCTGGGCTGGAGGGCTAGCGGGAGGGCCGAGTTACAATGAGCAGTTCTTC. It yields the protein CAWAGGLAGGPSYNEQFF.

The gene calls are TRBV18 and TRBJ2-7, with 9 bases identical to TRBD1. Germline loops: CDR1 KGHSH, CDR2 LQKENI. The CDR3 extends over 14 amino acids. V trimming: 1 base; J trimming: 6 bases; junction bases outside the gene matches: 4. CDR3 bases: TGTGCCAGCTCACCACGGGACAGGGTGTTCGAGCAGTACTTC. This translates into CASSPRDRVFEQYF. Based on the CDR3 plus reference TRBV18 and TRBJ2-7, the full variable domain is NAGVMQNPRHLVRRRGQEARLRCSPMKGHSHVYWYRQLPEEGLKFMVYLQKENIIDESGMPKERFSAEFPKEGPSILRIQQVVRGDSAAYFCASSPRDRVFEQYFGPGTRLTVT.

The chain couples TRBV6-5 to TRBJ2-7, with a possible D match to TRBD2 (5 bases). CDR1 MNHEY and CDR2 SVGAGI come from the germline V gene. V was shortened by 2 bases and J by 4 bases, with 15 bases between the two germline ends. CDR3 length: 15 residues. The CDR3 protein is CASSYGLGSRYEQYF. The CDR3 DNA reads as TGTGCCAGCAGTTACGGGTTGGGGAGTAGGTACGAGCAGTACTTC.

The gene calls are TRBV5-1 and TRBJ1-6; 8 bases align to TRBD1. The CDR3 sequence is 15 residues long. V lost 0 bases to trimming and J lost 8 bases; unmatched junction nucleotides: 4. Germline lookup yields CDR1 SGHRS and CDR2 YFSETQ. CDR3 DNA sequence: TGCGCCAGCAGCTTGGATCGGACAGGGTATTCACCCCTCCACTTT. It yields the protein CASSLDRTGYSPLHF.

The chain employs TRBV9 and TRBJ2-1; 8 nucleotides align to TRBD2. The ends lost 1 base at V and 0 bases at J; junction bases unmatched: 0. The CDR3 loop spans 15 amino acids. CDR1 and CDR2 (germline): SGDLS, YYNGEE. CDR3 sequence (DNA): TGTGCCAGCAGCGTAAGCGGGAGCTCCTACAATGAGCAGTTCTTC. This translates into CASSVSGSSYNEQFF.

This chain connects TRBV18 to TRBJ2-7; the match to TRBD2 covers 13 bases. J was trimmed by 5 bases and V by 5 bases; bases with no gene match: 12. The CDR3 length is 17 residues. Germline V gene lookup returns CDR1 KGHSH and CDR2 LQKENI. The CDR3 DNA is TGTGCCAGCTCATTCTCCCAAACTAGCGGGAGGGCACACGAGCAGTACTTC. Its translation is CASSFSQTSGRAHEQYF. The variable domain in full, with the rest retrieved from reference TRBV18 and TRBJ2-7, is NAGVMQNPRHLVRRRGQEARLRCSPMKGHSHVYWYRQLPEEGLKFMVYLQKENIIDESGMPKERFSAEFPKEGPSILRIQQVVRGDSAAYFCASSFSQTSGRAHEQYFGPGTRLTVT.

This clone occurred once. The chain joins TRBV11-2 to TRBJ1-5; possibly TRBD1 for D (6 bases). Germline V gene lookup returns CDR1 SGHAT and CDR2 FQNNGV. This CDR3 region has 13 residues. Trimming left V 5 bases short and J 7 bases short, with 12 bases between. CDR3 in amino acids: CASSADRRQPQHF. The CDR3 DNA follows: TGTGCCAGCAGCGCTGACAGGAGGCAGCCCCAGCATTTT.

The genes are TRBV4-1 and TRBJ2-2, with 9 bases that match TRBD2. V trimming: 1 base; J trimming: 8 bases; junction bases outside the gene matches: 14. CDR1 MGHRA and CDR2 YSYEKL come from the germline V gene. The CDR3 extends over 18 amino acids. CDR3: CASSQASRAGGGRGELFF. The CDR3, as DNA: TGCGCCAGCAGCCAAGCCTCTCGAGCGGGAGGTGGTAGAGGGGAGCTGTTTTTT.

The chain links TRBV7-2 to TRBJ1-5; unclear D gene. V dropped 5 bases and J dropped 1 base, with 12 bases sitting between them. This CDR3 is 15 amino acids long. Germline loops: CDR1 SGHTA, CDR2 FQGNSA. The CDR3 reads CASSPLVESNQPQHF. CDR3 DNA sequence: TGTGCCAGCAGCCCGCTTGTCGAGAGCAATCAGCCCCAGCATTTT. Variable domain in full (rest from reference TRBV7-2 and TRBJ1-5): GAGVSQSPSNKVTEKGKDVELRCDPISGHTALYWYRQSLGQGLEFLIYFQGNSAPDKSGLPSDRFSAERTGGSVSTLTIQRTQQEDSAVYLCASSPLVESNQPQHFGDGTRLSIL.

CDR3 sequence: CASSLPPSGTSYNEQFF. CDR3 coding DNA: TGTGCCAGCAGTTTACCACCCAGCGGGACCTCCTACAATGAGCAGTTCTTC. The chain links TRBV28 to TRBJ2-1, with 7 positions matching TRBD2. The junction had 7 bases not matched to a gene; V was cut back by 2 bases and J by 0 bases. The CDR3 is 17 residues long. The V gene's germline CDR1 is MDHEN and CDR2 SYDVKM.

CDR3 bases: TGTGCCAGCAGAAGGACAGGACATAGCAATCAGCCCCAGCATTTT. Amino acids: CASRRTGHSNQPQHF. This rearrangement joins TRBV27 to TRBJ1-5, with 7 nucleotides matching TRBD1. CDR3 size: 15 residues. Trimming at V came to 6 bases and at J to 0 bases, leaving 5 bases not matched to a gene. Germline CDR1 MNHEY, CDR2 SMNVEV (reference sequence).

The chain links TRBV5-1 to TRBJ2-7; 13 nucleotides agree with TRBD2. CDR1 SGHRS and CDR2 YFSETQ come from the germline V gene. After removal of 4 bases from V and 5 bases from J, the junction contained 6 bases not matched to a gene. This CDR3 is built from 15 residues. CDR3 amino acids: CASSPTSGRADEQYF. CDR3 DNA: TGCGCCAGCAGCCCCACTAGCGGGAGGGCCGACGAGCAGTACTTC.

The chain couples TRBV2 to TRBJ1-2; D unclear. V shed 4 bases and J shed 5 bases, with 11 bases lying between them. The CDR3 totals 13 residues. Germline loops: CDR1 SNHLY, CDR2 FYNNEI. The CDR3 coding sequence is TGTGCCAGCAGTGTGGGAGACGGTTATGGCTACACCTTC. It specifies CASSVGDGYGYTF.

The chain joins TRBV7-2 to TRBJ1-2, with D hard to call. Germline CDR1 SGHTA, CDR2 FQGNSA. V was shortened by 1 base and J by 7 bases, with 13 bases between the two germline ends. This CDR3 is built from 14 residues. The CDR3 sequence is CASSLEAPRFGYTF. CDR3 coding DNA: TGTGCCAGCAGCTTAGAGGCACCTCGATTTGGCTACACCTTC.